The 13 T cell receptor beta chains below all came from one sample that was sequenced in a study of OX40 agonist ivuxolimab in advanced cancers. Only in-frame clones appear in the TCRdb table, and some are missing; sequencing was by immunoSEQ multiplex PCR. The sample yields around 75,000 clones, 70% to 90% seen once. Material: CD4+ or CD8+ T cells sorted from blood, obtained in a trial of the OX40 agonist ivuxolimab. The source of these receptors is an adult with an advanced solid tumor such as melanoma, head and neck, liver or kidney cancer.

This clone was seen a single time. This rearrangement joins TRBV7-2 to TRBJ2-2; 7 bases are shared with TRBD2. The germline V gene has CDR1 SGHTA and CDR2 FQGNSA. V was clipped by 7 bases and J by 5 bases; unmatched bases: 10. The CDR3 totals 15 residues. The CDR3 bases are TGTGCCAGCACCCCGGGATACGGGGGGACCGGGGAGCTGTTTTTT. Amino acid sequence: CASTPGYGGTGELFF.

This chain joins TRBV5-3 and TRBJ2-2; 14 nucleotides agree with TRBD2. TRBV5-3 is given ORF status, its function remaining uncertain. The CDR3 is made up of 16 amino acids. Losses at the gene ends were 3 bases for V and 13 bases for J; bases not matched to a gene: 11. This chain's CDR3 is CARSSRLAGGQEALFF. The CDR3, as DNA: TGTGCCAGAAGCTCACGACTAGCGGGAGGGCAGGAGGCGCTGTTTTTT.

The V gene is TRBV6-5, the J gene TRBJ1-2, with D maybe TRBD1 (6 bases). CDR3 length equals 14 residues. V was cut by 6 bases and J by 6 bases, with 17 bases left in between. Germline V gives CDR1 MNHEY, CDR2 SVGAGI. For the CDR3, the DNA is TGTGCCAGCAGCCAAGCCGGGGGCGCAGATGGCTACACCTTC. Protein: CASSQAGGADGYTF.

This chain links TRBV19 with TRBJ2-7, with 7 nucleotides matching TRBD2. Germline trimming cut 1 base from V and 7 bases from J; bases unmatched to any gene: 4. The CDR3 is 13 residues long. CDR1 and CDR2 (germline): LNHDA, SQIVND (reference sequence). This CDR3 is CASSIGEGWEQYF. The CDR3 DNA is TGTGCCAGTAGTATAGGGGAGGGGTGGGAGCAGTACTTC.

This clone has ten or more counts. Here the CDR3 reads CASSSTGGDQPQHF. The DNA of the CDR3 is TGCGCCAGCAGCTCGACAGGGGGGGACCAGCCCCAGCATTTT. The rearrangement uses TRBV5-1 and TRBJ1-5, with TRBD1 matching 9 bases. The CDR3 runs 14 residues. In germline, CDR1 is SGHRS, CDR2 YFSETQ. V lost 3 bases to trimming and J lost 7 bases; unmatched junction nucleotides: 5.

The rearrangement joins TRBV7-3 to TRBJ1-1; TRBD1 matches 9 bases. The CDR3 sequence is 16 residues long. Germline trimming cut 1 base from V and 1 base from J; bases unmatched to any gene: 4. Per germline, CDR1 SGHTA and CDR2 FQGTGA. In nucleotides, the CDR3 is TGTGCCAGCAGCTTAAACGTGGGACAGGGGAACACTGAAGCTTTCTTT. Protein sequence: CASSLNVGQGNTEAFF.

V is TRBV5-1 and J is TRBJ2-7, with a possible D match to TRBD1 (6 bases). The CDR3 is made up of 14 amino acids. Trimming shortened V by 4 bases and J by 0 bases, and 11 bases separated the two germline ends. Germline assignment: CDR1 SGHRS and CDR2 YFSETQ. CDR3 amino acids: CASSVQGPSYEQYF. The CDR3 DNA reads as TGCGCCAGCAGCGTACAGGGCCCCTCCTACGAGCAGTACTTC. Looking up the rest from reference TRBV5-1 and TRBJ2-7 gives the full variable domain: KAGVTQTPRYLIKTRGQQVTLSCSPISGHRSVSWYQQTPGQGLQFLFEYFSETQRNKGNFPGRFSGRQFSNSRSEMNVSTLELGDSALYLCASSVQGPSYEQYFGPGTRLTVT.

In its sample, this clone was seen once. V and J are TRBV7-3 and TRBJ2-1, with D unclear. The V and J ends lost 2 bases and 4 bases respectively, with 12 bases between them. CDR1 and CDR2 (germline): SGHTA, FQGTGA. The CDR3 has 15 amino acids. CDR3 region: CASSLELGLYNEQFF. The CDR3 coding sequence is TGTGCCAGCAGCTTAGAATTAGGCCTTTACAATGAGCAGTTCTTC.

This chain links TRBV5-1 with TRBJ2-5, with no clear D. The CDR3 sequence is 12 residues long. Germline assignment: CDR1 SGHRS and CDR2 YFSETQ. Between the trimmed V and J ends, which lost 5 bases and 4 bases, there was a span of 9 bases. The CDR3 DNA reads as TGCGCCAGCAGGCAGCCCCTAGAGACCCAGTACTTC. Amino acids: CASRQPLETQYF.

The V and J genes are TRBV7-8 and TRBJ1-2, with a possible D match to TRBD1 (6 bases). Trimming removed 5 bases at V and 5 bases at J, with 15 bases between. The CDR3 contains 14 residues. Germline V gives CDR1 SGHVS, CDR2 FQNEAQ. The chain's CDR3 is CASSPTGQSYGYTF. The CDR3 coding sequence is TGTGCCAGCAGCCCCACCGGACAGTCGTATGGCTACACCTTC.

The rearrangement joins TRBV19 to TRBJ1-5; no firm D call. Between the trimmed V and J ends, which lost 1 base and 1 base, there was a span of 8 bases. The germline gives CDR1 LNHDA, CDR2 SQIVND (reference sequence). The CDR3 loop spans 15 amino acids. The CDR3 DNA is TGTGCCAGTAGTATAGTACTATCAAGCAATCAGCCCCAGCATTTT. Amino acid sequence: CASSIVLSSNQPQHF.

The chain is built from TRBV9 and TRBJ2-5, with D tentatively TRBD2 (6 bases). The J call may be wrong; the DNA end is better matched by TRBJ2-7. Germline V CDR1 and CDR2: SGDLS, YYNGEE. The CDR3 is 15 residues long. This CDR3 reads CASSVAAGTSYEQYF. The CDR3 nucleotides read TGTGCCAGCAGCGTAGCGGCGGGGACGAGCTACGAGCAGTACTTC.

The V call is TRBV10-3, the J call TRBJ2-1, with D perhaps given as TRBD1 or TRBD2 (6 bases each). CDR1 ENHRY and CDR2 SYGVKD come from the germline V gene. The CDR3 contains 12 residues. Trimming took 8 bases from V and 6 from J, leaving 11 bases between them. The DNA of the CDR3 is TGTGCCATCTCCAGGGGAGGCAATGAGCAGTTCTTC. Translation: CAISRGGNEQFF.